This TCR beta chain was sequenced for a study of shared clonotypes between healthy human individuals (dated by TCRdb to about 2020). For context, the study as a whole: The cohort included a few men and a couple of women between 18 and 49 years of age. For each donor, CD4 naive and CD4 memory were each given three plates, CD8 naive was given two plates, and CD8 memory was given one plate. To estimate repertoire size and how much clonotype sharing occurs between individuals, the study deeply sequenced the blood TCR repertoires of roughly 5 healthy adults. To increase sequencing depth and limit assay-specific biases, different laboratories used diverse techniques to prepare libraries and sequence TCR repertoires. Per donor, leukapheresis produced somewhere between about 0.94 and 9.5 billion PBMCs. The investigation overall reported the following: Pairwise subsampling led to the expectation that sequencing depth would affect the degree of clonotype sharing among donors. Sharing across a few donors was observed for approximately 5% of naive CD4, about 3.2% of naive CD8, roughly 2.4% of memory CD4, and about 0.4% of memory CD8 clonotypes. Incomplete sequencing was indicated by rarefaction of sorted-subset datasets, despite the large sequencing depth. Naive subsets generally had larger estimated clonotype richness than memory subsets. Because the study included only a small number of donors, the genetic and exposure-history diversity represented was limited. Only blood was sampled, and tissue TCR repertoires likely differ from those in blood. Clonotypes shared by all four sorted-subset donors showed higher generation probabilities than non-shared clonotypes.

Using the deep immunoSEQ assay, multiplex PCR amplified TCR CDR3 regions from genomic DNA. For each cell subset, the extracted genomic DNA was distributed evenly across all wells of several immunoSEQ 96-well plates, and each plate served as one replicate. For sorted subsets, about 210 ng of genomic DNA, equivalent to about 30,000 T cell genomes, went into each replicate PCR. The purified libraries were quantified using a Qubit 3.0 fluorometer, sized with a Bioanalyzer 2100, and then quantified again using the KAPA Library Quantification kit. A separate single-read 150-cycle Illumina NextSeq 550 flow cell was used to sequence each immunoSEQ 96-well plate. In the source study's methods: The immunoSEQ output contained only junctional sequences without quality scores, so filtering could not match that applied to full-length reads. Sequences were annotated with PyIR, a Python wrapper for IgBLAST v1.9, using IMGT germline references to assign V/J genes and CDR3. Any read was removed if the V/J assignment was weak (E-value above 1e-6), the CDR3 was missing, or the read contained stop codons, out-of-frame junctions, or ambiguous translated residues. V3J clonotypes were defined by identical inferred V gene, J gene, and CDR3 amino acid sequence. To compute the percentage overlap between repertoires, the number of shared unique clonotypes was divided by the size of the smaller repertoire. RTK rarefaction, the Chao1 estimator, and Recon v2.1 estimates of unobserved clonotypes were used to assess repertoire richness. Generation probabilities were computed with OLGA for all TCRbeta clonotypes obtained by the gDNA method from four donors. TCRdb obtained this table from immuneACCESS and retained in-frame rearrangements with V and J assigned. These tables miss some clones; where compared with another copy, unresolved V genes account for less than half of the shortfall, and the remainder is unexplained. V, J and clone size were drawn from that table, and D and trimming were deduced from the DNA. Here the sample has roughly 2.1 million clones; under 95% occur a single time. The ten largest clonotypes hold around 1.7% of the sample.

CD8 naive samples were obtained by positive selection for CCR7 among CD45RO-negative cells, yielding a CD45RA+CCR7+ population from which TemRA cells were excluded. The donors were healthy, HIV-negative adults who had no recently reported acute infections or vaccinations. Only Caucasian adults living in Nashville, Tennessee, USA were represented among the donors. After blood collection by leukapheresis, PBMCs were isolated using Ficoll-Histopaque density gradient centrifugation and then cryopreserved in the vapor phase of liquid nitrogen. Analytical flow cytometry was used to check the purity and quantity of every magnetically sorted T cell population. From each sorted fraction, genomic DNA was isolated and quantified by UV absorbance on a Nanodrop 2000c. This clone was seen just once. What antigen it recognizes has not been identified. Per-nucleotide qualities are absent, and no much larger clonotype sits a single base away.

The CDR3 sequence holds 17 residues, the cysteine and phenylalanine included. Only the CDR3 DNA stays, 51 bases, in frame from base 1. V and J lose 3 bases and 0 bases, and a span of 15 bases separates them. Looking up the germline V gene (reference sequence) yields CDR1 SGHAT and CDR2 FQDESV. The TCR comes from a man between 18 and 35 years old in good health. Some clones in this sample may be carry-over from other donors' samples. The rearranged chain carries TRBV11-1 and TRBJ1-3; TRBD1 is a weak D gene call, 6 bases matching. Sequencing was performed on naive CD8+ T cells from PBMCs. This specimen's cell subset or site label, interpreted: CD45RA+CCR7+. The CDR3 here reads CASSFGPGQFSGNTIYF. The bases read TGTGCCAGCAGCTTTGGCCCCGGACAGTTCTCTGGAAACACCATATATTTT.